One and the same sample provided the 22 T cell receptor beta chains below, sequenced in a study of tumor-infiltrating lymphocytes in primary liver carcinoma. The authors made TCR beta cDNA from approximately 500 ng total RNA with a constant-region primer. Slightly modified ARM-PCR with three nested multiplex PCR rounds yielded TCR beta libraries. Researchers ran the first two PCR rounds for ten to eleven cycles each with TRBV1-TRBV30 forward primers and a C-beta reverse primer. TCRdb ran MiXCR on the multiplex PCR reads and lists one entry per CDR3 protein. Among fewer than 350,000 distinct CDR3 sequences listed, around three fifths were seen once. Blood RNA originated from unsorted whole blood, with germline DNA additionally extracted. The sample comprised peripheral blood. These receptors were taken from a man aged 40-50 years with primary liver carcinoma and hepatitis B virus infection.

The chain joins TRBV11-2 to TRBJ1-2; D might be TRBD1 (5 bases). The CDR3 is made up of 14 amino acids. Deletions cut 3 bases from V and 1 base from J, with 9 bases between. Germline V lookup: CDR1 SGHAT, CDR2 FQNNGV. The CDR3 region is CASSLGGLNYGYTF. CDR3 DNA sequence: TGTGCCAGCAGCTTGGGGGGACTTAACTATGGCTACACCTTC.

V is TRBV11-1 and J is TRBJ2-3, with D possibly matching TRBD2 (5 bases). Trimming cost V 4 bases and J 2 bases, with 25 bases left between them. CDR3 size: 19 residues. CDR1 and CDR2 from the germline V gene are SGHAT and FQDESV (reference sequence). The CDR3 spells CASSSRGSSAGAHTDTQYF. DNA of the CDR3: TGTGCCAGCAGCTCTCGGGGAAGCTCTGCTGGAGCCCACACAGATACGCAGTATTTT.

In this sample, this clonotype turned up once. The J gene is TRBJ1-4, the V gene TRBV5-4; TRBD1 matches at 9 bases. The trim removed 6 bases at V and 6 bases at J, leaving 6 bases unmatched. The CDR3 has 14 residues. Per germline, CDR1 SGHNT and CDR2 YYREEE (reference sequence). The CDR3 sequence is CASKRQGGDEKLFF. The CDR3, as DNA: TGTGCCAGCAAGAGACAGGGGGGGGATGAAAAACTGTTTTTT.

Concerning this clonotype: Since a much larger clone is just one base distant, this may be a read error. This chain uses TRBV6-2 or TRBV6-3 with TRBJ1-6; no firm D call. V dropped 2 bases and J dropped 11 bases, with 10 bases sitting between them. The CDR3 runs to 13 residues. Germline V gene lookup returns CDR1 MNHEY and CDR2 SVGEGT. DNA of the CDR3: TGTGCCAGCAGTTACGAGGGCAATCCACCCCTCCACTTT. Its protein is CASSYEGNPPLHF.

This clonotype was counted ten times or more. The chain recombines TRBV13 with TRBJ2-3; 8 positions match TRBD2. The CDR3 spans 14 residues. Germline loops: CDR1 PRHDT, CDR2 FYEKMQ (reference sequence). After removal of 5 bases from V and 3 bases from J, the junction contained 4 bases not matched to a gene. The CDR3 nucleotides read TGTGCCAGCAGCCCGGGACTAGTTACAGATACGCAGTATTTT. Protein sequence: CASSPGLVTDTQYF. Full variable domain (remainder filled in from reference TRBV13 and TRBJ2-3): AAGVIQSPRHLIKEKRETATLKCYPIPRHDTVYWYQQGPGQDPQFLISFYEKMQSDKGSIPDRFSAQQFSDYHSELNMSSLELGDSALYFCASSPGLVTDTQYFGPGTRLTVL.

Points on this clonotype: This may stem from a read error, because a much larger clone lies one nucleotide away. The V gene is TRBV6-5, the J gene TRBJ2-1, with TRBD2 identical over 13 bases. Trimming removed 8 bases from V and 6 bases from J; junction bases left unmatched: 4. The CDR3 totals 14 residues. Germline lookup yields CDR1 MNHEY and CDR2 SVGAGI. CDR3 coding DNA: TGTGCCAGCTGGACTAGCGGGAGTATCAATGAGCAGTTCTTC. Translating it yields CASWTSGSINEQFF.

This clonotype was detected many times. The CDR3 loop reads CASSQDVAGGRADTQYF. Written as DNA, the CDR3 is TGTGCCAGCAGCCAAGATGTGGCGGGAGGGCGCGCAGATACGCAGTATTTT. V gene TRBV4-2 combines with J gene TRBJ2-3; TRBD2 matches at 9 bases. There are 17 residues in the CDR3. Germline trimming cut 0 bases from V and 4 bases from J; bases unmatched to any gene: 8. CDR1 is LGHNA and CDR2 is YNFKEQ in the germline V gene.

This clonotype was found a few times. Mismatch with germline at one junction end may stem from a read error. The CDR3 region is CASSFRQGRSYNERCF. DNA of the CDR3: TGTGCCAGCAGCTTTAGACAGGGCAGATCCTACAATGAGCGGTGTTTC. This chain connects TRBV11-1 to TRBJ2-1; 7 bases fit TRBD1. In germline, CDR1 is SGHAT, CDR2 FQDESV (reference sequence). CDR3 size: 16 residues.

About this clonotype itself: Possible read error: a much larger clone is one base away. The chain carries TRBV4-1 and TRBJ2-2; tentatively, D is TRBD2 (5 bases). This CDR3 contains 14 residues. CDR1 is MGHRA and CDR2 is YSYEKL in the germline V gene. CDR3 sequence (DNA): TGCGCCAGCAGCGACATCCCGAACACCGGGAAGCTGTTTTTT. It translates to CASSDIPNTGKLFF.

In regard to this clonotype: The missing conserved phenylalanine or tryptophan at the end of this CDR3 makes a read error likely. V usage is TRBV30 and J usage is TRBJ1-2; D might be TRBD1 (5 bases). The germline gives CDR1 GTSNPN, CDR2 SVGIG (reference sequence). The CDR3 sequence is 13 residues long. Deletions cut 0 bases from V and 4 bases from J, with 9 bases between. CDR3 DNA sequence: TGTGCCTGGAGTGTCGGGGGTCCCTATGGCTACACCTTA. Protein product: CAWSVGGPYGYTL.

A note on this clonotype: At one boundary the junction diverges from the germline segment, which might be a read error. The rearrangement joins TRBV6-1 to TRBJ2-3; TRBD1 aligns across 7 bases. Germline CDR1 reads MNHNS; CDR2 reads SASEGT. The CDR3 extends over 17 amino acids. DNA of the CDR3: TGTGCTAGCAGTGAAGCTTCGGGGACAGTGAGCACAGATACGCAGTATTTT. Its protein product is CASSEASGTVSTDTQYF.

A word on this clonotype: With a much larger clone just one base away, this may be a read error. V gene TRBV6-1 combines with J gene TRBJ1-1; a possible D gene is TRBD1 (6 bases). Germline V gives CDR1 MNHNS, CDR2 SASEGT. This CDR3 spans 11 amino acids. CDR3 sequence: CASRYNRVASF. CDR3 sequence (DNA): TGTGCCAGCAGGTACAACAGGGTGGCTTCCTTT.

On this clonotype: The CDR3 does not end in the conserved phenylalanine or tryptophan, so this is likely a read error. This sequence joins TRBV4-3 and TRBJ2-1, with D maybe TRBD1 (6 bases). The CDR3 runs 13 residues. CDR1 and CDR2 from the germline V gene are LGHNA and YSLEER. Between the trimmed V and J ends, which lost 3 bases and 12 bases, there was a span of 15 bases. In nucleotides, the CDR3 is TGCGCCAGCAGCCAGAGGGAGAAACAGGGGCAGTTCTAC. This encodes CASSQREKQGQFY.

As DNA, the CDR3 is TGTGCCAGTCTGGACGTCGAAGAAGCTTTCTTT. Translating it yields CASLDVEEAFF. The chain is built from TRBV6-2 or TRBV6-3 and TRBJ1-1; D call uncertain. Germline CDR1 is MNHEY and CDR2 is SVGEGT. V was shortened by 9 bases and J by 8 bases, with 13 bases between the two germline ends. The CDR3 has 11 amino acids.

This clonotype was found many times. The CDR3 protein is CASSQESRSGGANVLTF. In DNA, the CDR3 is TGTGCCAGCAGCCAAGAATCCAGGTCGGGCGGGGCCAACGTCCTGACTTTC. This chain uses TRBV14 with TRBJ2-6; D ambiguous. The CDR3 loop spans 17 amino acids. Trimming took 0 bases from V and 4 from J, leaving 13 bases between them. Germline CDR1 is SGHDN and CDR2 is FVKESK. The full variable domain, completed using reference TRBV14 and TRBJ2-6, is EAGVTQFPSHSVIEKGQTVTLRCDPISGHDNLYWYRRVMGKEIKFLLHFVKESKQDESGMPNNRFLAERTGGTYSTLKVQPAELEDSGVYFCASSQESRSGGANVLTFGAGSRLTVL.

This clonotype was counted many times. V usage is TRBV10-3 and J usage is TRBJ1-5; a weak D match, TRBD1 (6 bases). Germline lookup yields CDR1 ENHRY and CDR2 SYGVKD. Trimming stripped 6 bases from V and 3 bases from J, with 12 bases between. The CDR3 totals 14 residues. This CDR3 is CAISQGQSNQPQHF. The CDR3 DNA reads TGTGCCATCAGCCAAGGACAGTCCAATCAGCCCCAGCATTTT.

There are a few counts of this clonotype. This chain links TRBV6-2 or TRBV6-3 with TRBJ2-7; 7 bases line up with TRBD1. The CDR3 contains 14 residues. Germline-derived CDR1 and CDR2 are MNHEY and SVGEGT. V trimming: 5 bases; J trimming: 5 bases; junction bases outside the gene matches: 9. CDR3 sequence reads: CASSTTGTANEQYF. The CDR3 bases are TGTGCCAGCAGTACGACCGGGACAGCGAACGAGCAGTACTTC.

This rearrangement joins TRBV14 to TRBJ2-6; possibly TRBD1 or TRBD2 for D (5 bases each). The germline CDR1 and CDR2 sequences are SGHDN and FVKESK. The CDR3 covers 17 residues. V was shortened by 4 bases and J by 4 bases, with 17 bases between the two germline ends. The CDR3, as DNA: TGTGCCAGCAGCCGTCAGAATAGGGGAGTGGGGGCCAACGTCCTGACTTTC. Translation gives CASSRQNRGVGANVLTF.

This clonotype has just a few counts. At one end the junction does not follow the germline gene, possibly because of a read error. The V and J genes are TRBV19 and TRBJ2-1; D is perhaps TRBD2 (5 bases). This CDR3 region has 14 residues. Germline CDR1 reads LNHDA; CDR2 reads SQIVND (reference sequence). The CDR3 bases are TGTGCCAGTAGTATGGGGAGCTCCTACAATGAGCAGCTCTTC. It yields the protein CASSMGSSYNEQLF.

With regard to this clonotype: The missing conserved phenylalanine or tryptophan at the end of this CDR3 makes a read error likely. The chain uses TRBV11-2 and TRBJ2-1; 8 bases line up with TRBD2. From germline, CDR1 is SGHAT and CDR2 FQNNGV. The CDR3 consists of 15 residues. The trim removed 5 bases at V and 7 bases at J, leaving 10 bases unmatched. The CDR3 DNA sequence: TGTGCCAGCAGCCCGGGACTAGACCCTCGGAATGAGCAGTTCCTC. This gives the protein CASSPGLDPRNEQFL.

Worth noting for this clonotype: This CDR3 fails to terminate in the conserved phenylalanine or tryptophan, so it likely reflects a read error. This chain links TRBV10-3 with TRBJ2-2; 10 bases are a match to TRBD1. Trimming at V came to 0 bases and at J to 4 bases, leaving 2 bases not matched to a gene. There are 16 residues in the CDR3. CDR1 ENHRY and CDR2 SYGVKD come from the germline V gene. The CDR3 sequence is CAISESGTGVTGELFS. In DNA, the CDR3 is TGTGCCATCAGTGAGTCCGGGACAGGGGTCACCGGGGAGCTGTTTTCT.

This clonotype was recorded many times. The gene calls are TRBV12-3 or TRBV12-4 and TRBJ1-4; 7 bases fit TRBD1. The CDR3 covers 14 residues. V shed 4 bases and J 4 bases; nucleotides not matched to a gene: 3. The DNA of the CDR3 is TGTGCCAGCAGTTCCGGACAGGTTAATGAAAAACTGTTTTTT. Amino acid sequence: CASSSGQVNEKLFF.